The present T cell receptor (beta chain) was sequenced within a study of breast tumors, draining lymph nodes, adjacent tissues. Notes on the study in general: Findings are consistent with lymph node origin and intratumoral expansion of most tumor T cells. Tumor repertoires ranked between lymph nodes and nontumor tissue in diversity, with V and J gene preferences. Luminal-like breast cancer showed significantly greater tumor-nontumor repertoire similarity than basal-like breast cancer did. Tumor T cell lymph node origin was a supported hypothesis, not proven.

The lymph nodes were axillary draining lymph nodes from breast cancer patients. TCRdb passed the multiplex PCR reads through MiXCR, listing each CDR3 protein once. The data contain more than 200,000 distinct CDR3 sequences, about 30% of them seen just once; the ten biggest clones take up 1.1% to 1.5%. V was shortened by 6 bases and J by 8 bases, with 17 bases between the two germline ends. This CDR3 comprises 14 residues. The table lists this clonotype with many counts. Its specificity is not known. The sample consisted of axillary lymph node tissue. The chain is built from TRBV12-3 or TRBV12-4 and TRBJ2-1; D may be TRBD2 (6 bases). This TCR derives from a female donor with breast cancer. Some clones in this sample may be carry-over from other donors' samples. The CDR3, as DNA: TGTGCCAGCAGACCCCGGACTAACAACGATGAGCAGTTCTTC. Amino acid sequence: CASRPRTNNDEQFF.